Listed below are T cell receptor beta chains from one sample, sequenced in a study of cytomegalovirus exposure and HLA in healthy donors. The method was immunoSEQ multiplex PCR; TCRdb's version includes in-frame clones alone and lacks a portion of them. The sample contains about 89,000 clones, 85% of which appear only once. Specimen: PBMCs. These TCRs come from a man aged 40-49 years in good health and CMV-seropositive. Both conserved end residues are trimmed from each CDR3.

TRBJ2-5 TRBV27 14 ASANLRDRGIVEQY
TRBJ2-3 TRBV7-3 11 AHARGGTDTQY
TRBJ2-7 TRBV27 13 ASSLFGTGYYEQY
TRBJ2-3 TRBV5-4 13 ASSPGAYSTDTQY
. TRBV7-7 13 ASSLAQGANYEQY
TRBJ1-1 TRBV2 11 ASSETGITEAF
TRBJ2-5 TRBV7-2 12 ASSPAGDQETQY
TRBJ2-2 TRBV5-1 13 ASSLGQADTGELF
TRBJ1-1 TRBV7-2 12 ASSLVPVNTEAF
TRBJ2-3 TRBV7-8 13 ASSLSSSSTDTQY
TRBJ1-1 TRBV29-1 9 SVDRVTEAF
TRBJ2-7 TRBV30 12 AWSGLGAWSEQY
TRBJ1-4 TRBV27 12 ASTTGGTNEKLF
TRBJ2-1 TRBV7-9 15 ASSPAEKREYYNEQF
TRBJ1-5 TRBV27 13 ASSVTQGSNQPQH
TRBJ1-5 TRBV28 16 ASSLEAPSGTGNQPQH
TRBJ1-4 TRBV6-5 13 ASSYDGARNEKLF
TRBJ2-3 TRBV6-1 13 ASSPGLAGGGTQY
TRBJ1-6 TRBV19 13 ASSSRTGENSPLH
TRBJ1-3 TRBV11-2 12 ASSSGQPRDTIY
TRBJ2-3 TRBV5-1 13 ASSGGAGGTDTQY
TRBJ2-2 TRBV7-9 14 ASSPGTGGDTGELF
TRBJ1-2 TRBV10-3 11 AISRGQGHGYT
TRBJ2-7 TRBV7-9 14 ASRRPTGTGSYEQY
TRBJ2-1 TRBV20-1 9 SAERSNEQF
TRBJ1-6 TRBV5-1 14 ASSLAQGLGGSPLH
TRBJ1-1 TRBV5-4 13 ASSPWTGEFAEAF
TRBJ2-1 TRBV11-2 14 ASSLGAGGFYNEQF
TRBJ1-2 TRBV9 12 ASSVDGGTDGYT
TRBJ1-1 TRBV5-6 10 ASSLSGSEAF
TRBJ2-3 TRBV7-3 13 ASSLTTGAPDTQY
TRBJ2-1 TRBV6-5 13 ASTIDRGSYNEQF
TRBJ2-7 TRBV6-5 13 ASSPRTGGGYEQY
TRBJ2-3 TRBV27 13 ASRTLAGGPNTQY
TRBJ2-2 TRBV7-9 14 ASSHRQTQNTGELF
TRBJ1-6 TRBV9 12 ASSVAQGNSPLH